One sample yielded the 3 T cell receptor beta chains listed below, sequenced in a study of esophageal squamous cell carcinoma under preoperative chemotherapy listed by TCRdb under 2018. According to the study, the label for this sample's time point signals: after preoperative PTX-NDP chemotherapy. Library construction relied on PCR. TCRdb shows the sequencer as HiSeq X Ten. TCRdb reanalyzed the raw reads on its own, using fastp at Q25 for trimming and MiXCR for clone calling, and kept in-frame beta chains. Here each entry gathers all rows of one CDR3 protein and keeps the most common genes and DNA. In this sample the table shows about 32,000 distinct CDR3 sequences, around 50% of which occur a single time. 20% to 25% of the sample is taken by the ten largest. Sampling was carried out from a patient given preoperative chemotherapy. The source is a human donor with esophageal squamous cell carcinoma. The donor label of this sample is uncertain.

The chain carries TRBV7-3 and TRBJ2-3, with 7 bases that match TRBD1. The DNA end favors TRBJ2-7, so the J call may be wrong. This CDR3 region has 16 residues. Germline V gene data show CDR1 as SGHTA and CDR2 as FQGTGA. CDR3 sequence: CASGVHRGRHTDTQYF. The CDR3 DNA reads as TGTGCCAGCGGGGTGCACAGGGGACGTCACACAGATACGCAGTACTTC.

This clonotype has only one observation. At one boundary the junction diverges from the germline segment, which might be a read error. The chain links TRBV7-2 to TRBJ2-5, with D possibly called TRBD1 or TRBD2 (6 bases each). The CDR3 is 15 residues long. CDR1 and CDR2 (germline): SGHTA, FQGNSA. Here the CDR3 reads CARGQGGGDEDTQYF. The CDR3 bases are TGTGCCAGGGGTCAAGGGGGAGGTGACGAGGATACCCAGTATTTC.

V and J are TRBV12-3 or TRBV12-4 and TRBJ2-3; the D gene is possibly TRBD1 (6 bases). Deletions cut 11 bases from V and 4 bases from J, with 22 bases between. This CDR3 is built from 15 residues. The CDR3 loop reads CAGGLQGRSPDTQYF. The CDR3 DNA reads TGTGCCGGGGGTTTACAGGGCCGTAGCCCAGATACGCAGTATTTT.